This is a list of T cell receptor beta chains from one sample in a study of blood T cell repertoires in COVID-19. Only in-frame clones appear in the TCRdb table, and some are missing; sequencing was by immunoSEQ multiplex PCR. The sample contains approximately 59,000 clones, roughly 77% of which appear only once. What was sequenced was peripheral blood. These receptors were obtained from a man of 80 years or more with acute or convalescent COVID-19. Both conserved end residues are part of each CDR3. The D gene is left open where the match is weak. Part of the rows lack a size; the others show once, few, many or a class for expanded clones.

j_call v_call d_call clone_size cdr3_nt cdr3_aa
TRBJ2-3 TRBV7-2 TRBD2 - TGTGCCAGCAGCTACGAAAGGGGACTAGCGGGATTGCCGCAGTATTTT CASSYERGLAGLPQYF
TRBJ2-2 TRBV28 TRBD1 - TGTGCCAGCAGGGACAGGGGAAGGAACACCGGGGAGCTGTTTTTT CASRDRGRNTGELFF
TRBJ1-4 TRBV28 TRBD1 - TGTGCCAGCAGGGACAGGGTTCTATTCGGAAAACTGTTTTTT CASRDRVLFGKLFF
TRBJ2-1 TRBV5-1 - - TGCGCCAGCAGCCCTCCGGGGGCGCGTGGGGGGGATGAGCAGTTCTTC CASSPPGARGGDEQFF
TRBJ2-2 TRBV18 - few TGTGCCAGCCTCCTCGACTTTTACACCGGGGAGCTGTTTTTT CASLLDFYTGELFF
TRBJ1-6 TRBV6-5 TRBD1 - TGTGCCAGCAGTTACGTCGGACAGGGTCGCTCACCCCTCCACTTT CASSYVGQGRSPLHF
TRBJ2-5 TRBV5-1 TRBD1 - TGCGCCAGCAGCCGCGGGACAGGGGGACAAGAGACCCAGTACTTC CASSRGTGGQETQYF
TRBJ2-5 TRBV9 - - TGTGCCAGCAGCGTAGGTCGGCTCCCGGGAGAGACCCAGTACTTC CASSVGRLPGETQYF
TRBJ1-5 TRBV18 TRBD1 - TGTGCCAGCTCAACAGTGGGAACAGGGGGTTATCAGCCCCAGCATTTT CASSTVGTGGYQPQHF
TRBJ1-3 TRBV4-1 - - TGCGCCAGCAGCCAAGATCTGGGCGGGTCTGGAAACACCATATATTTT CASSQDLGGSGNTIYF
TRBJ1-2 TRBV19 TRBD1 - TGTGCCAGTAGCTCGTACAGGGGAAGAATCTATGGCTACACCTTC CASSSYRGRIYGYTF
TRBJ2-2 TRBV7-3 TRBD2 once TGTGCCAGCAGCTCCGGACTAGCCGGCGGGGAGCTGTTTTTT CASSSGLAGGELFF
TRBJ1-2 TRBV30 - - TGTGCCTGGAGTGTGGGGGGGACGGACTATGGCTACACCTTC CAWSVGGTDYGYTF
TRBJ1-1 TRBV11-2 - once TGTGCCAGCAGCTTAGGGGGAGGTGTCACTGAAGCTTTCTTT CASSLGGGVTEAFF
TRBJ2-7 TRBV6-1 - - TGTGCCAGCAGTGATTTCAGGGGCTACGAGCAGTACTTC CASSDFRGYEQYF
TRBJ1-5 TRBV9 TRBD1 - TGTGCCAGCAGTCAGGGACAGCAAAACCAGCCCCAGCATTTT CASSQGQQNQPQHF
TRBJ1-5 TRBV5-6 TRBD1 - TGTGCCAGCAGCTTACAAGGACAGGCCTATCAGCCCCAGCATTTT CASSLQGQAYQPQHF
TRBJ2-3 TRBV7-2 TRBD1 - TGTGCCAGCAGCTTCGAGAGAGGGGGCGAATTTGAAGCGCAGTATTTT CASSFERGGEFEAQYF
TRBJ1-1 TRBV5-1 - once TGCGCCAGCAGCTTGGAGAGAATGAACACTGAAGCTTTCTTT CASSLERMNTEAFF
TRBJ2-5 TRBV5-4 - - TGTGCCAGCAGCTTGACGACAGCCCAAGAGACCCAGTACTTC CASSLTTAQETQYF
TRBJ2-7 TRBV19 TRBD1 - TGTGCCAGTAGTACAAGGGGAGCGGGACAGGGGGCATCCGAGCAGTACTTC CASSTRGAGQGASEQYF
TRBJ2-1 TRBV7-9 TRBD2 - TGTGCCAGCAGCTTAGTTATGACTAGCGACTACAATGAGCAGTTCTTC CASSLVMTSDYNEQFF
TRBJ2-1 TRBV7-9 TRBD2 - TGTGCCAGCAGCCCGACTAGCGGATGGGGGTATGAGCAGTTCTTC CASSPTSGWGYEQFF
TRBJ2-5 TRBV9 - - TGTGCCAGCAGCGTCAAAGAGACCCAGTACTTC CASSVKETQYF
TRBJ1-6 TRBV9 - - TGTGCCAGCAGCGGTTCGAATTCACCCCTCCACTTT CASSGSNSPLHF
TRBJ2-7 TRBV4-3 TRBD1 - TGCGCCAGCAGCGCAAGAACAGGGGATAGGCTTTACTTC CASSARTGDRLYF
TRBJ1-2 TRBV2 - - TGTGCCAGCAGTGAATCGGGGTTTGGCTACACCTTC CASSESGFGYTF
TRBJ1-3 TRBV6-5 - - TGTGCCAGCAGCCCGGGTCTGGGAAACACCATATATTTT CASSPGLGNTIYF
TRBJ2-1 TRBV5-4 TRBD2 - TGTGCCAGCAGCTTGGAATTTTGGACTAGCGGGAGGGATGAGCAGTTCTTC CASSLEFWTSGRDEQFF
TRBJ2-7 TRBV18 - - TGTGCCAGCTCACCATATGGGCGAGAAGGTGGTGGGCAGTACTTC CASSPYGREGGGQYF
TRBJ1-1 TRBV18 - - TGTGCCAGCTCACCACCGGCCCCCGGGAGGAACACTGAAGCTTTCTTT CASSPPAPGRNTEAFF
TRBJ2-3 TRBV9 TRBD2 - TGTGCCAGCAGCGACCGGACTAGCGGAGACACAGATACGCAGTATTTT CASSDRTSGDTDTQYF
TRBJ2-4 TRBV6-2/TRBV6-3 TRBD2 - TGTGCCAGCAGTTACTTATCAGCGGGGGCCTTATCATTAGCCAAAAACATTCAGTACTTC CASSYLSAGALSLAKNIQYF
TRBJ2-2 TRBV3-1/TRBV3-2 TRBD1 - TGTGCCAGCAGCCATTCGGGACAGATTTTCACCGGGGAGCTGTTTTTT CASSHSGQIFTGELFF
TRBJ2-7 TRBV5-8 - - TGTGCCAGCAGCCGTACAGGGTCGTGGGGCGAGCAGTACTTC CASSRTGSWGEQYF
TRBJ1-1 TRBV29-1 TRBD1 few TGCAGCGCAGACAGGGGACAGAACACTGAAGCTTTCTTT CSADRGQNTEAFF
TRBJ1-1 TRBV30 TRBD1 once TGTGCCGCAGAGGGGGCCCAGAACACTGAAGCTTTCTTT CAAEGAQNTEAFF
TRBJ2-1 TRBV6-4 - - TGTGCCAGCAGTGACGACCCTGGGGGGATACACAATGAGCAGTTCTTC CASSDDPGGIHNEQFF
TRBJ1-2 TRBV5-5 TRBD1 - TGTGCCAGCAGCCAGGGACAGGGTAGGTCGGGGATTGGCTACACCTTC CASSQGQGRSGIGYTF
TRBJ1-1 TRBV30 - once TGTGCCTGGCAAGGGGGCACTGAAGCTTTCTTT CAWQGGTEAFF
TRBJ2-3 TRBV2 TRBD2 - TGTGCCAGCGTACGGAACAGCGGGAGCGCACCAGATACGCAGTATTTT CASVRNSGSAPDTQYF
TRBJ2-2 TRBV7-3 TRBD1 few TGTGCCAGCAGCTTAGCCAGCCGACAGGGGCTGAACACCGGGGAGCTGTTTTTT CASSLASRQGLNTGELFF
TRBJ1-2 TRBV5-8 - - TGTGCCAGCAGCCCCCCGGGGGGTGTGAACTATGGCTACACCTTC CASSPPGGVNYGYTF
TRBJ2-7 TRBV5-1 TRBD2 - TGCGCCAGCAGCTTGGAAGTAGCGGGAGGGCTCGAGCAGTACTTC CASSLEVAGGLEQYF
TRBJ2-3 TRBV6-6 - - TGTGCCAGCAGTTACGGTAGGGGCAGCACAGATACGCAGTATTTT CASSYGRGSTDTQYF
TRBJ1-2 TRBV7-9 TRBD1 - TGTGCCAGCAGCTTCACAGGGGACCACTACACCTTC CASSFTGDHYTF
TRBJ2-3 TRBV5-1 - - TGCGCCAGCAGCAAAACCCTAGAGGATACGCAGTATTTT CASSKTLEDTQYF
TRBJ2-7 TRBV5-1 TRBD1 - TGCGCCAGTACAGGGGCAGCATACGAGCAGTACTTC CASTGAAYEQYF
TRBJ2-3 TRBV29-1 TRBD1 - TGCAGCGTTGAGTGGGGACAGGGCCCCACAGATACGCAGTATTTT CSVEWGQGPTDTQYF
TRBJ2-1 TRBV7-2 TRBD2 - TGTGCCAGCAGCTGGATGAGCGGGAGAGGTTTGGATGAGCAGTTCTTC CASSWMSGRGLDEQFF
TRBJ2-2 TRBV24-1 TRBD1 - TGTGCCACCAGTGAACCCGGACAGGGGTTAACCGGGGAGCTGTTTTTT CATSEPGQGLTGELFF
TRBJ1-4 TRBV5-1 - once TGCGCCAGCAGCCCCAACAGTGCAACTAATGAAAAACTGTTTTTT CASSPNSATNEKLFF
TRBJ1-3 TRBV7-2 TRBD1 - TGTGCCAGCAGCTTCGCACCCACAGGGGTTGGAAACACCATATATTTT CASSFAPTGVGNTIYF
TRBJ2-3 TRBV27 - - TGTGCCAGCAGGTCAGGCGCAGATACGCAGTATTTT CASRSGADTQYF
TRBJ1-1 TRBV4-3 TRBD1 few TGCGCCAGCAGCCAAGATATGACAGGGGGCCGACGTCCTGAAGCTTTCTTT CASSQDMTGGRRPEAFF
TRBJ2-7 TRBV15 - - TGTGCCACCAGTACGGACACGATTCTCTACGAGCAGTACTTC CATSTDTILYEQYF
TRBJ2-5 TRBV5-1 TRBD1 - TGCGCCAGCAGCCTGTGGGGGACAGGGATAGAGACCCAGTACTTC CASSLWGTGIETQYF